Listed here is a single T cell receptor (beta chain). Its cognate antigen is unknown. These data are taken from a study of CD8+ T cells in alopecia areata. The wider study: Tofacitinib administration to treated patients was oral, at 5 to 10 mg twice daily. Patients took tofacitinib for 6 to 18 months, followed by 6 drug-free months. Regarding the study as a whole: Among patients, TCR sharing was less clear than in mice, a difference possibly due in part to HLA diversity in the patient population. Scalp sample sequencing also detects resident alphabeta T cells of normal skin.

The CDR3 consists of 14 residues. CDR1 and CDR2 (germline): MNHNS, SASEGT. Germline trimming cut 1 base from V and 7 bases from J; bases unmatched to any gene: 1. Extraction and reverse transcription of RNA yielded cDNA as the sequencing template. Assay used: immunoSEQ multiplex PCR; TCRdb lists only in-frame clones, some missing. The data contain about 270,000 clones, roughly 63% of them seen just once; the ten biggest clones take up roughly 0.93%. Specified treatment: oral pan-JAK inhibitor, 5-10 mg twice daily. The input for sequencing was CD4+ T cells sorted from blood, taken between weeks 51 and 54, from a patient treated with tofacitinib. The receptor was isolated from a human donor with alopecia areata. The rearrangement links TRBV6-1 to TRBJ1-6; 7 nucleotides agree with TRBD1. CDR3 in DNA: TGTGCCAGCAGTGAAGGCAGGGGGAATTCACCCCTCCACTTT. Amino acid sequence: CASSEGRGNSPLHF.